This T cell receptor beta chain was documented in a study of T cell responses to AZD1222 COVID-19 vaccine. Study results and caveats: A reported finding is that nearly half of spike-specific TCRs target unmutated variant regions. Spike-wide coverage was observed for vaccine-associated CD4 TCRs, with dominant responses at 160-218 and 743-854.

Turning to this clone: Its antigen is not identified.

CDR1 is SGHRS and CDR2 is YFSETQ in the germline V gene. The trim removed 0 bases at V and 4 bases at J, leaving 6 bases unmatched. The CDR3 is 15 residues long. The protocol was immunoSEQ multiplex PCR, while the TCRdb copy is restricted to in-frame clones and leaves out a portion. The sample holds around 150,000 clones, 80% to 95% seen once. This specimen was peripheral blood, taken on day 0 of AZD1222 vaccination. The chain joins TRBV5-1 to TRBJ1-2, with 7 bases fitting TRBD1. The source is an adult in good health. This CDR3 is CASSLDPGTVYGYTF. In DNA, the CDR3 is TGCGCCAGCAGCTTGGACCCCGGGACAGTCTATGGCTACACCTTC.